Presented here are 16 T cell receptor beta chains from one specimen sequenced in a study of human T cells and chemical hapten exposure. One entry per CDR3 protein results from TCRdb running MiXCR on the RACE reads. Altogether more than 95,000 distinct CDR3 sequences are present, 27% being singletons, with the ten largest covering 10%. Time point reported: patch test 3, about 24 weeks after DPC sensitization. Documented treatment: therapeutic diphenylcyclopropenone sensitization with weekly scalp DPC. Sequencing used whole blood, obtained in connection with sensitization to the hapten diphenylcyclopropenone (DPC). Source of these receptors: a man aged 40-55 years with alopecia areata. Some clones in this sample may be carry-over from other donors' samples.

The chain joins TRBV20-1 to TRBJ2-7, with D perhaps matching TRBD1 (6 bases). The V gene lost 5 bases and the J gene lost 4 bases, with 24 bases spanning the gap. Germline V lookup: CDR1 DFQATT, CDR2 SNEGSKA (reference sequence). The CDR3 sequence is 16 residues long. The chain's CDR3 is CSAFDPDRDKEYEQYF. The CDR3 bases are TGCAGTGCTTTTGACCCTGACCGGGACAAGGAGTACGAGCAGTACTTC.

The V and J genes are TRBV5-5 and TRBJ2-1; D is uncertain. The V and J ends lost 0 bases and 2 bases respectively, with 9 bases between them. Germline-derived CDR1 and CDR2 are SGHKS and YYEKEE (reference sequence). This CDR3 spans 15 amino acids. Written as DNA, the CDR3 is TGTGCCAGCAGCTTGGCGGTTTCCGCCTACAATGAGCAGTTCTTC. It codes for CASSLAVSAYNEQFF.

The chain employs TRBV7-2 and TRBJ2-3; D unclear. The CDR3 loop spans 17 amino acids. V was shortened by 1 base and J by 1 base, with 15 bases between the two germline ends. From germline, CDR1 is SGHTA and CDR2 FQGNSA. This CDR3 reads CASSLGLGGSRTDTQYF. In nucleotides, the CDR3 is TGTGCCAGCAGCTTAGGTCTCGGCGGAAGTCGCACAGATACGCAGTATTTT.

V is TRBV3-1 and J is TRBJ2-3, with 9 bases that match TRBD2. The trim removed 4 bases at V and 4 bases at J, leaving 9 bases unmatched. Germline CDR1 LGHDT, CDR2 YNNKEL (reference sequence). The CDR3 extends over 16 amino acids. CDR3 nucleotide sequence: TGTGCCAGCAGCCCTGGGACTAGCCCGGGCCCAGATACGCAGTATTTT. The encoded protein is CASSPGTSPGPDTQYF.

The chain joins TRBV6-4 to TRBJ2-7, with a possible D match to TRBD1 (6 bases). CDR3 length: 14 residues. Germline values: CDR1 MRHNA, CDR2 SNTAGT. Trimming stripped 7 bases from V and 2 bases from J, with 15 bases between. The CDR3 bases are TGTGCCAGCATGGGGGCGCGTATCACCTACGAGCAGTACTTC. Its protein product is CASMGARITYEQYF.

This clonotype has more than one count but fewer than ten. This chain joins TRBV11-1 and TRBJ2-3; a possible D gene is TRBD2 (6 bases). The CDR3 is 15 residues long. Trimming left V 7 bases short and J 0 bases short, with 14 bases between. Germline V gene data show CDR1 as SGHAT and CDR2 as FQDESV (reference sequence). The CDR3 spells CASTPEGPSTDTQYF. CDR3 DNA sequence: TGTGCCAGCACGCCGGAGGGCCCTAGCACAGATACGCAGTATTTT.

The J gene is TRBJ1-2, the V gene TRBV27, with TRBD1 matching 8 bases. V was clipped by 6 bases and J by 7 bases; unmatched bases: 10. The CDR3 runs 14 residues. Germline assignment: CDR1 MNHEY and CDR2 SMNVEV (reference sequence). In DNA form, the CDR3 reads TGTGCCAGCAGGCCTCCGGCAGGGGGCTCTGGCTACACCTTC. It encodes CASRPPAGGSGYTF.

This sequence joins TRBV20-1 and TRBJ2-1; 9 bases line up with TRBD2. Germline CDR1 DFQATT, CDR2 SNEGSKA (reference sequence). Trimming at V came to 5 bases and at J to 9 bases, leaving 11 bases not matched to a gene. CDR3 length: 14 amino acids. The CDR3 DNA follows: TGCAGTGCTCAGGGCGGGAGGGGGTACGGTGAGCAGTTCTTC. Protein: CSAQGGRGYGEQFF.

There are a few counts of this clonotype. The V and J genes are TRBV20-1 and TRBJ2-7; 8 nucleotides line up with TRBD2. The CDR3 totals 13 residues. J lost 4 bases, V lost 4 bases, and 6 bases had no gene match. The germline V gene has CDR1 DFQATT and CDR2 SNEGSKA (reference sequence). CDR3 protein: CSAKERETYEQYF. The CDR3 nucleotides read TGCAGTGCTAAGGAGCGGGAGACATACGAGCAGTACTTC.

The chain is built from TRBV28 and TRBJ1-1; weak D call: TRBD1 (6 bases). The germline CDR1 and CDR2 sequences are MDHEN and SYDVKM. Trimming removed 3 bases at V and 1 base at J, with 18 bases between. The CDR3 extends over 17 amino acids. In DNA, the CDR3 is TGTGCCAGCAGTTTGGGGGCTCTTTTCGGGCCGAACACTGAAGCTTTCTTT. Translating it yields CASSLGALFGPNTEAFF.

This clonotype occurred a few times. The chain carries TRBV20-1 and TRBJ2-7, with D perhaps TRBD1 (6 bases). The CDR3 is 13 amino acids. The germline V gene has CDR1 DFQATT and CDR2 SNEGSKA (reference sequence). V was shortened by 6 bases and J by 7 bases, with 19 bases between the two germline ends. This CDR3 reads CSAGNRESGEQYF. CDR3 DNA: TGCAGTGCCGGAAACAGGGAATCGGGGGAGCAGTACTTC.

The sample holds a few counts of this clonotype. The rearrangement joins TRBV20-1 to TRBJ2-1, with 11 bases matching TRBD2. CDR1 DFQATT and CDR2 SNEGSKA come from the germline V gene (reference sequence). With V trimmed by 5 bases and J by 3 bases, 9 bases remained unmatched. The CDR3 has 16 amino acids. CDR3 amino acids: CSAPHTSGSNYNEQFF. In DNA form, the CDR3 reads TGCAGTGCTCCCCACACTAGCGGGAGTAACTACAATGAGCAGTTCTTC.

This clonotype was picked up a small number of times. CDR3 bases: TGTGCCAGCAGCGTGCCTCTAGCGGGACTCACAGATACGCAGTATTTT. This gives the protein CASSVPLAGLTDTQYF. The rearrangement uses TRBV9 and TRBJ2-3; 9 bases are a match to TRBD2. The CDR3 sequence is 16 residues long. The junction had 6 bases not matched to a gene; V was cut back by 2 bases and J by 2 bases. Germline assignment: CDR1 SGDLS and CDR2 YYNGEE.

The chain recombines TRBV18 with TRBJ1-4; perhaps TRBD1 as D (5 bases). Germline lookup yields CDR1 KGHSH and CDR2 LQKENI. The germline V and J ends were trimmed by 6 bases and 4 bases, with 12 bases remaining between them. CDR3 length: 14 amino acids. CDR3 protein: CASSQSQGNEKLFF. The CDR3 region has the DNA TGTGCCAGCTCCCAATCTCAGGGTAATGAAAAACTGTTTTTT. Combining the CDR3 with reference TRBV18 and TRBJ1-4 gives the whole variable domain NAGVMQNPRHLVRRRGQEARLRCSPMKGHSHVYWYRQLPEEGLKFMVYLQKENIIDESGMPKERFSAEFPKEGPSILRIQQVVRGDSAAYFCASSQSQGNEKLFFGSGTQLSVL.

A few counts support this clonotype. The V call is TRBV20-1, the J call TRBJ2-2, with D possibly TRBD1 on 6 matching bases. CDR1 is DFQATT and CDR2 is SNEGSKA in the germline V gene (reference sequence). The CDR3 runs to 13 residues. The germline V and J ends were trimmed by 1 base and 7 bases, with 10 bases remaining between them. The CDR3 sequence is CSARVGAIGELFF. The CDR3, as DNA: TGCAGTGCTAGAGTGGGGGCTATCGGGGAGCTGTTTTTT.

V usage is TRBV10-3 and J usage is TRBJ2-7, with D possibly matching TRBD1 (6 bases). CDR1 and CDR2 (germline): ENHRY, SYGVKD. V lost 0 bases, J lost 1 base, and 10 bases lay in between. There are 15 residues in the CDR3. The CDR3 nucleotides are TGTGCCATCAGTGAGTCCGCAGGGGTTTCCTACGAGCAGTACTTC. This translates into CAISESAGVSYEQYF.